This TCR delta chain was recorded in a study of gamma-delta T cells after stem cell transplantation. Looked up from germline, CDR1 is GEAIGNYY and CDR2 is EKD. The CDR3 runs to 18 residues. The V segment lost 1 base and the J segment 0 bases; nucleotides outside the gene matches: 11. TCRdb reanalysed the RT-PCR reads via CATT. In the table there are approximately 1,000 delta-chain clones, about 3.9% of which are singletons. This clone turned up a few times. The mismatch at residue 7 between this DNA's translation and the TCRdb protein of a much larger clone likely reflects a read error; the protein shown is translated from the DNA.

Sequenced input: gamma-delta T cells. The chain links TRDV2 to TRDJ1; TRDD3 agrees at 9 bases. The TCR was taken from a human donor. It is not recorded whose cells these are; they may come from a transplant donor. Here the CDR3 reads CACDTVHTGGDYTDKLIF. As DNA, the CDR3 is TGTGCCTGTGACACTGTCCATACTGGGGGAGATTACACCGATAAACTCATCTTT.